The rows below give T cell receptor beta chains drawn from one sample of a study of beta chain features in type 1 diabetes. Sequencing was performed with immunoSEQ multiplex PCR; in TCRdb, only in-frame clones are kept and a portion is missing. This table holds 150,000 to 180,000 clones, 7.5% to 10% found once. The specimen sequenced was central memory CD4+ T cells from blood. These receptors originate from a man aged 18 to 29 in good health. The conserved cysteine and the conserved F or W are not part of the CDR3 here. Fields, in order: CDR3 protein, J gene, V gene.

CDR3 protein: SVAGGWSTDTQY; J gene: TRBJ2-3; V gene: TRBV29-1
CDR3 protein: ASSIDPNSYEQY; J gene: TRBJ2-7; V gene: TRBV19
CDR3 protein: ASSYDTDSYEQY; J gene: TRBJ2-7; V gene: TRBV4-1
CDR3 protein: SVDGQGSGYT; J gene: TRBJ1-2; V gene: TRBV29-1
CDR3 protein: AWSTGTDQPQH; J gene: TRBJ1-5; V gene: TRBV30
CDR3 protein: ASRLSGGAYEQY; J gene: TRBJ2-7; V gene: TRBV7-2
CDR3 protein: ASNVAFNEKLF; J gene: TRBJ1-4; V gene: TRBV6-1
CDR3 protein: ASSIITMETQY; J gene: TRBJ2-5; V gene: TRBV19
CDR3 protein: ATSTRTSGSGQF; J gene: TRBJ2-1; V gene: TRBV15
CDR3 protein: ASSQIGQTSSYNEQF; J gene: TRBJ2-1; V gene: TRBV7-2
CDR3 protein: ASSPRRAAYYEQY; J gene: TRBJ2-7; V gene: TRBV4-3
CDR3 protein: ASSQETGPGNTIY; J gene: TRBJ1-3; V gene: TRBV4-3
CDR3 protein: ASSSAGGATNEKLF; J gene: TRBJ1-4; V gene: TRBV6-6
CDR3 protein: ASSPQTSTDTQY; J gene: TRBJ2-3; V gene: TRBV11-3
CDR3 protein: ASSSTGGNNSPLH; J gene: TRBJ1-6; V gene: TRBV7-3
CDR3 protein: ASSWGGSGATGELF; J gene: TRBJ2-2; V gene: TRBV5-1
CDR3 protein: ASVRGGGGQPQH; J gene: TRBJ1-5; V gene: TRBV28
CDR3 protein: ASTEARNTEAF; J gene: TRBJ1-1; V gene: TRBV28
CDR3 protein: ATSRDLETGT; J gene: TRBJ1-2; V gene: TRBV15
CDR3 protein: ASSQDGGIETQY; J gene: TRBJ2-5; V gene: TRBV4-3
CDR3 protein: ASSREIAGGKYNEQF; J gene: TRBJ2-1; V gene: TRBV4-3
CDR3 protein: ASSQEENTNYGYT; J gene: TRBJ1-2; V gene: TRBV4-2
CDR3 protein: ASSGTGGNTEAF; J gene: TRBJ1-1; V gene: TRBV5-1
CDR3 protein: ASSPRGTTDTQY; J gene: TRBJ2-3; V gene: TRBV11-3